This TCR beta chain was sequenced in a study of blood T cell repertoires in COVID-19. In the study overall: PBMCs, B-cell-depleted T cells, or T cells provided the cDNA or gDNA that made up the material.

Profiling relied on immunoSEQ multiplex PCR, and the TCRdb table lists in-frame clones only, not all of them. The data contain about 160,000 clones, 90% to 95% of them singletons. In germline, CDR1 is GTSNPN, CDR2 SVGIG (reference sequence). The CDR3 extends over 15 amino acids. Trimming took 1 base from V and 2 from J; bases not matched to a gene: 5. This sequence originates from a woman between 45 and 65 years old with acute or convalescent COVID-19. The sequenced material came from peripheral blood. The genes are TRBV30 and TRBJ1-3; 7 bases are shared with TRBD1. The CDR3 loop reads CAWSANRGPGNTIYF. The CDR3 DNA reads as TGTGCCTGGAGTGCAAACAGGGGTCCTGGAAACACCATATATTTT.